Following are 21 T cell receptor beta chains from one sample sequenced in a study of glioma-infiltrating T cells. Amplification of TCR alpha and beta CDR3 regions from RNA used iRepertoire nested multiplex PCR. TCRdb re-derived calls from the multiplex PCR reads in MiXCR, one entry per CDR3 protein. The data hold 93,000 or so distinct CDR3 sequences, with 25% to 35% observed a single time. Input material: glioma tissue, nonneoplastic brain tissue, or PBMCs (not recorded which). The receptors were sampled from a human donor with low-grade glioma or glioblastoma, undergoing nonglioma brain surgery, or in good health (not recorded which).

This clonotype was seen many times. The chain employs TRBV29-1 and TRBJ2-7; 9 bases line up with TRBD1. The CDR3 runs to 15 residues. V was pared by 0 bases and J by 5 bases, with 8 bases of the junction left unmatched. The V gene's germline CDR1 is SQVTM and CDR2 ANQGSEA. DNA for the CDR3: TGCAGCGTTGAAGATAATACAGGGGGCCTGAACGAGCAGTACTTC. Its protein product is CSVEDNTGGLNEQYF.

The genes are TRBV4-1 and TRBJ2-2; D not certain. Between the trimmed V and J ends, which lost 4 bases and 4 bases, there was a span of 10 bases. Germline V gives CDR1 MGHRA, CDR2 YSYEKL. The CDR3 has 14 residues. The CDR3: CASSLYKSTGELFF. CDR3 bases: TGCGCCAGCAGCCTCTACAAGTCCACCGGGGAGCTGTTTTTT.

This clonotype came up many times. The chain couples TRBV5-1 to TRBJ1-1; D is ambiguous. Trimming shortened V by 0 bases and J by 3 bases, and 9 bases separated the two germline ends. The germline V gene encodes CDR1 SGHRS and CDR2 YFSETQ. The CDR3 spans 14 residues. CDR3 bases: TGCGCCAGCAGCTTGGGGCAGAAAGACACTGAAGCTTTCTTT. Amino acid sequence: CASSLGQKDTEAFF.

This clonotype occurred many times. DNA of the CDR3: TGTGCCAGCAGTACCAGGGGGCGCGGGTCACCCCTCCACTTT. Its translation: CASSTRGRGSPLHF. The genes are TRBV7-2 and TRBJ1-6; 8 positions match TRBD1. Germline lookup yields CDR1 SGHTA and CDR2 FQGNSA. The CDR3 sequence is 14 residues long. After removal of 6 bases from V and 10 bases from J, the junction contained 8 bases not matched to a gene.

A note on this clonotype: The final CDR3 position lacks the conserved phenylalanine or tryptophan, pointing to a likely read error. This chain joins TRBV11-3 and TRBJ2-2; 7 positions match TRBD1. CDR3 length: 16 residues. CDR1 is SGHNT and CDR2 is YENEEA in the germline V gene. The V gene end was trimmed by 4 bases and the J gene end by 6 bases; junction bases not matched to a gene: 11. The CDR3 sequence is CASSSQTGRMAGELFS. In nucleotides, the CDR3 is TGTGCCAGCAGCTCCCAGACAGGGCGAATGGCCGGGGAGCTGTTTTCT.

V is TRBV7-3 and J is TRBJ2-5; D gene ambiguous. V shed 4 bases and J shed 7 bases, with 4 bases lying between them. This CDR3 has 10 amino acids. Germline V CDR1 and CDR2: SGHTA, FQGTGA. CDR3 region: CASSSGTQYF. CDR3 DNA: TGTGCCAGCAGCTCGGGGACCCAGTACTTC.

The table lists this clonotype with many counts. The V call is TRBV4-2, the J call TRBJ1-1; 9 nucleotides match TRBD1. The length of the CDR3 is 13 residues. The trim removed 6 bases at V and 5 bases at J, leaving 4 bases unmatched. CDR1 is LGHNA, CDR2 YNFKEQ, per germline. CDR3 nucleotides: TGTGCCAGCAGTCAACAGGGGGCGACTGAAGCTTTCTTT. Translation: CASSQQGATEAFF.

This clonotype was seen repeatedly, ten times or more. This chain uses TRBV4-2 with TRBJ2-3; D may be TRBD2 (6 bases). V shed 7 bases and J shed 0 bases, with 17 bases lying between them. The germline V gene has CDR1 LGHNA and CDR2 YNFKEQ. The CDR3 is 16 residues long. The CDR3 here is CASTLTAGHSTDTQYF. The CDR3 DNA reads TGTGCCAGCACCCTCACTGCGGGGCACAGCACAGATACGCAGTATTTT.

This rearrangement joins TRBV12-3 or TRBV12-4 to TRBJ2-1; 10 nucleotides align to TRBD2. The CDR3 covers 16 residues. The ends lost 6 bases at V and 5 bases at J; junction bases unmatched: 10. The CDR3 sequence is CASRIAGGASDNEQFF. In nucleotides, the CDR3 is TGTGCCAGCAGAATAGCGGGGGGCGCGTCTGACAATGAGCAGTTCTTC.

The chain has TRBV29-1 and TRBJ1-5; D remains unclear. The CDR3 length is 16 residues. The V end was cut by 0 bases, the J end by 0 bases, with 12 bases between. Germline V gives CDR1 SQVTM, CDR2 ANQGSEA. As DNA, the CDR3 is TGCAGCGTTGAAGATCTTGGAGATTATAGCAATCAGCCCCAGCATTTT. This codes for CSVEDLGDYSNQPQHF.

The chain couples TRBV12-3 or TRBV12-4 to TRBJ1-2; D unresolved. With 0 bases removed from V and 8 bases from J, the gap between germline ends came to 4 bases. The CDR3 is 11 residues long. CDR3 bases: TGTGCCAGCAGTTTAGCGTTGGGCTACACCTTC. This gives the protein CASSLALGYTF.

Worth noting for this clonotype: A much larger clone is a single base away; this may be a read error. The chain is built from TRBV4-3 and TRBJ1-6; D is unclear. Germline lookup yields CDR1 LGHNA and CDR2 YSLEER. The CDR3 covers 13 residues. The CDR3 DNA reads as TGCGCCAGCAGCCAAGATTGGAATTCACCCCTCCAGTTT. Its translation is CASSQDWNSPLQF.

The chain couples TRBV9 to TRBJ2-1; maybe TRBD1 (6 bases). V lost 0 bases, J lost 5 bases, and 12 bases lay in between. The length of the CDR3 is 15 residues. Germline loops: CDR1 SGDLS, CDR2 YYNGEE. CDR3 sequence: CASSVEQGIHNEQFF. The CDR3 DNA reads TGTGCCAGCAGCGTAGAACAGGGAATCCACAATGAGCAGTTCTTC.

This chain uses TRBV11-2 with TRBJ2-3; no clear D. The germline V gene encodes CDR1 SGHAT and CDR2 FQNNGV. The V end was cut by 5 bases, the J end by 6 bases, with 3 bases between. The CDR3 covers 10 residues. The CDR3 DNA reads TGTGCCAGCAGCGGGGATACGCAGTATTTT. Encoded protein: CASSGDTQYF.

This clonotype was seen a few times. The chain recombines TRBV7-2 with TRBJ1-2; weak D call: TRBD1 (6 bases). The germline V and J ends were trimmed by 2 bases and 8 bases, with 21 bases remaining between them. CDR1 is SGHTA and CDR2 is FQGNSA in the germline V gene. There are 16 residues in the CDR3. The CDR3 coding sequence is TGTGCCAGCAGCTTAATATCCTCCGGGGGCGAGGGAGGCTACACCTTC. It is translated as CASSLISSGGEGGYTF.

In this sample, this clonotype turned up many times. The rearrangement joins TRBV2 to TRBJ1-2; no definite D call. CDR1 SNHLY and CDR2 FYNNEI come from the germline V gene. The CDR3 contains 13 residues. Trimming removed 7 bases at V and 8 bases at J, with 17 bases between. CDR3 region: CASNDLRSSGYTF. In DNA form, the CDR3 reads TGTGCCAGCAATGACCTCCGGTCCTCCGGCTACACCTTC.

This clonotype was seen repeatedly, ten times or more. This chain links TRBV6-6 with TRBJ2-5, with D perhaps TRBD1 (5 bases). The CDR3 is 17 residues long. Germline V gene data show CDR1 as MNHNY and CDR2 as SVGAGI (reference sequence). Trimming left V 0 bases short and J 2 bases short, with 16 bases between. CDR3 region: CASSYSRRQSPQETQYF. The CDR3 DNA is TGTGCCAGCAGTTACTCGCGGCGACAGTCCCCGCAAGAGACCCAGTACTTC.

This chain joins TRBV19 and TRBJ2-2; tentative D call: TRBD2 (5 bases). Germline loops: CDR1 LNHDA, CDR2 SQIVND (reference sequence). V dropped 6 bases and J dropped 3 bases, with 11 bases sitting between them. This CDR3 has 14 amino acids. The chain's CDR3 is CASRRAAYTGELFF. CDR3 DNA sequence: TGTGCCAGTAGGCGGGCGGCATACACCGGGGAGCTGTTTTTT.

This chain uses TRBV5-4 with TRBJ1-5; the D gene is possibly TRBD1 (6 bases). Per the germline V gene, CDR1 is SGHNT and CDR2 is YYREEE (reference sequence). The ends were cut back, 4 bases at V and 6 bases at J, with 11 bases in the middle. This CDR3 region has 13 residues. The CDR3 DNA sequence: TGTGCCAGCAGCCGAGGGGGTTCTCAGCCCCAGCATTTT. Residues: CASSRGGSQPQHF.

In this sample, this clonotype turned up many times. The V and J genes are TRBV7-2 and TRBJ2-7, with TRBD2 matching over 9 bases. V was clipped by 5 bases and J by 5 bases; unmatched bases: 10. CDR1 is SGHTA and CDR2 is FQGNSA in the germline V gene. CDR3 length: 15 residues. CDR3 loop: CASSLGTSQLDEQYF. Written as DNA, the CDR3 is TGTGCCAGCAGCCTAGGGACTAGCCAGCTTGACGAGCAGTACTTC.

In regard to this clonotype: With a much larger clone just one base away, this may be a read error. The chain employs TRBV4-1 and TRBJ2-1, with D possibly TRBD1 on 6 matching bases. The CDR3 has 14 amino acids. Looked up from germline, CDR1 is MGHRA and CDR2 is YSYEKL. In DNA form, the CDR3 reads TGCGCCAGCAGCCGCCGGGGCAGGGGAAATGAGAAGTTCTTC. It codes for CASSRRGRGNEKFF.